These T cell receptor beta chains were read from a single sample in a study of shared clonotypes between healthy human individuals. Repertoires were generated with immunoSEQ multiplex PCR, while TCRdb's copy carries only in-frame clones and drops some. The repertoire holds about 490,000 clones, with around 79% as singletons. The sequenced sample was PBMCs. These receptors were obtained from a woman between 40 and 50 years old in good health. Some clones in this sample may be carry-over from other donors' samples. The CDR3 runs from the conserved cysteine through the conserved F or W. D genes are given only for firm matches. Clone sizes are given selectively: once, few, many, or a class where the clone is expanded.

clone size	V gene	D gene	J gene	CDR3 protein	CDR3 DNA
NA	TRBV7-9	TRBD2	TRBJ2-1	CASSLPYRLAGGRNEQFF	TGTGCCAGCAGCTTACCCTATAGACTAGCGGGAGGACGGAATGAGCAGTTCTTC
NA	TRBV7-3	NA	TRBJ2-3	CASSLTGTDTQYF	TGTGCCAGCAGCTTAACAGGGACAGATACGCAGTATTTT
NA	TRBV28	NA	TRBJ1-5	CASSSLKGDQPQHF	TGTGCCAGCAGTTCCCTAAAGGGGGATCAGCCCCAGCATTTT
NA	TRBV27	NA	TRBJ2-1	CASRVTPRVSYNEQFF	TGTGCCAGCAGAGTAACCCCCAGGGTCTCCTACAATGAGCAGTTCTTC
few	TRBV19	TRBD2	TRBJ2-5	CASSIAGGSFGETQYF	TGTGCCAGTAGTATAGCGGGGGGATCGTTTGGAGAGACCCAGTACTTC
NA	TRBV7-3	NA	TRBJ2-7	CASSLIPGSPPYEQYF	TGTGCCAGCAGCTTAATTCCGGGGTCCCCCCCCTACGAGCAGTACTTC
NA	TRBV18	NA	TRBJ2-7	CASSPRVFPAGDEQYF	TGTGCCAGCTCACCACGGGTATTTCCCGCCGGCGACGAGCAGTACTTC
NA	TRBV28	TRBD1	TRBJ1-2	CASSLSQGAYGYTF	TGTGCCAGCAGTTTATCTCAGGGGGCCTATGGCTACACCTTC
few	TRBV27	TRBD1	TRBJ2-7	CASTRTGGIGYEQYF	TGTGCCAGCACCAGGACAGGGGGCATCGGCTACGAGCAGTACTTC
NA	TRBV11-2	TRBD2	TRBJ2-5	CASSPGVAGDEETQYF	TGTGCCAGCAGCCCCGGGGTAGCGGGAGATGAAGAGACCCAGTACTTC
NA	TRBV28	NA	TRBJ1-1	CASSFPPEAFF	TGTGCCAGCAGTTTTCCCCCTGAAGCTTTCTTT
NA	TRBV11-2	TRBD2	TRBJ2-1	CASRPSGRLSNEQFF	TGTGCCAGCAGGCCCAGCGGGAGATTATCCAATGAGCAGTTCTTC
NA	TRBV5-1	TRBD1	TRBJ2-7	CASSTGTGYGDEQYF	TGCGCCAGCAGTACAGGGACAGGGTACGGCGACGAGCAGTACTTC
NA	TRBV11-1	NA	TRBJ1-6	CASTLRTDSPLHF	TGTGCCAGCACCCTCAGGACGGATTCACCCCTCCACTTT
NA	TRBV7-2	TRBD2	TRBJ2-7	CASSPRTSGASYEQYF	TGTGCCAGCAGCCCCCGGACTAGCGGAGCCTCCTACGAGCAGTACTTC
NA	TRBV29-1	TRBD1	TRBJ1-4	CSVEGQGSEKLFF	TGCAGCGTTGAGGGACAGGGAAGTGAAAAACTGTTTTTT
NA	TRBV5-4	NA	TRBJ1-2	CASTSYGLYGYTF	TGTGCCAGCACGTCCTACGGGTTGTATGGCTACACCTTC
NA	TRBV7-3	TRBD2	TRBJ2-1	CASSLEGGLAGWHNEQFF	TGTGCCAGCAGCTTAGAGGGAGGACTAGCGGGATGGCACAATGAGCAGTTCTTC
once	TRBV2	TRBD1	TRBJ2-2	CASSGTGVGLTGELFF	TGTGCCAGCTCTGGGACAGGGGTCGGTCTAACCGGGGAGCTGTTTTTT
NA	TRBV5-1	TRBD1	TRBJ2-2	CASSNDRANTGELFF	TGCGCCAGCAGCAACGACAGGGCGAACACCGGGGAGCTGTTTTTT
medium-sized	TRBV2	NA	TRBJ1-1	CASRGTTEAFF	TGTGCCAGCAGGGGTACTACTGAAGCTTTCTTT
NA	TRBV4-1	NA	TRBJ2-2	CASSHHRDRDTGELFF	TGCGCCAGCAGCCATCACCGGGACCGTGATACCGGGGAGCTGTTTTTT
NA	TRBV7-9	TRBD2	TRBJ2-2	CASSLAGENTGELFF	TGCGCCAGCAGCTTAGCGGGGGAGAACACCGGGGAGCTGTTTTTT
NA	TRBV11-2	TRBD1	TRBJ2-7	CASSSSGRGTGGYEQYF	TGTGCCAGCAGCTCCTCCGGCCGCGGGACAGGGGGCTACGAGCAGTACTTC
NA	TRBV6-6	NA	TRBJ2-7	CASSYSMGAPPHEQYF	TGTGCCAGCAGTTACTCGATGGGGGCCCCTCCCCACGAGCAGTACTTC
NA	TRBV6-5	TRBD2	TRBJ2-5	CASSWSGRDQETQYF	TGTGCCAGCAGCTGGAGCGGGAGGGACCAAGAGACCCAGTACTTC
NA	TRBV28	NA	TRBJ2-2	CASSPLGLAENTGELFF	TGTGCCAGCAGTCCCCTTGGGTTAGCGGAGAACACCGGGGAGCTGTTTTTT
NA	TRBV15	TRBD1	TRBJ2-5	CATSTGQQETQYF	TGTGCCACCAGCACGGGACAGCAAGAGACCCAGTACTTC
NA	TRBV28	TRBD1	TRBJ1-2	CASSFSGTAAHYGYTF	TGTGCCAGCAGTTTCTCCGGGACAGCAGCCCACTATGGCTACACCTTC
NA	TRBV28	TRBD2	TRBJ2-1	CASTRGGGSYNEQFF	TGTGCCAGCACTCGGGGGGGAGGGTCCTACAATGAGCAGTTCTTC
NA	TRBV28	NA	TRBJ2-7	CASSPAPDYEQYF	TGTGCCAGCAGTCCGGCCCCGGACTACGAGCAGTACTTC
NA	TRBV2	TRBD2	TRBJ2-1	CASTIGTSDNEQFF	TGTGCCAGCACCATCGGGACTAGCGACAATGAGCAGTTCTTC
few	TRBV29-1	TRBD2	TRBJ2-5	CSVWAGGRAKETQYF	TGCAGCGTTTGGGCCGGTGGGAGGGCCAAAGAGACCCAGTACTTC
many	TRBV11-2	NA	TRBJ1-2	CASSRDRLSNYGYTF	TGTGCCAGCAGCCGCGACAGACTAAGTAACTATGGCTACACCTTC
few	TRBV28	TRBD1	TRBJ1-5	CASRTWRTGGQPQHF	TGTGCCAGCAGGACCTGGCGGACAGGGGGCCAGCCCCAGCATTTT
NA	TRBV18	NA	TRBJ1-1	CASSPRHSMNTEAFF	TGTGCCAGCTCACCACGTCACAGCATGAACACTGAAGCTTTCTTT
NA	TRBV4-2	NA	TRBJ2-4	CASSQGSPLQNIQYF	TGTGCCAGCAGCCAAGGGTCCCCCCTACAAAACATTCAGTACTTC
NA	TRBV7-9	TRBD2	TRBJ2-5	CASSLGPGTRQETQYF	TGTGCCAGCAGCTTAGGTCCTGGGACTAGACAAGAGACCCAGTACTTC
NA	TRBV10-1	TRBD1	TRBJ2-1	CASSESTGNEQFF	TGCGCCAGCAGTGAGTCGACAGGGAATGAGCAGTTCTTC
NA	TRBV30	NA	TRBJ2-2	CAWNRVNTGELFF	TGTGCCTGGAATCGGGTGAACACCGGGGAGCTGTTTTTT
NA	TRBV4-2	TRBD2	TRBJ2-2	CASSPRGREANTGELFF	TGTGCCAGCAGCCCCCGGGGGCGGGAGGCGAACACCGGGGAGCTGTTTTTT
NA	TRBV4-3	NA	TRBJ2-3	CASSQDRAGRVPDTQYF	TGCGCCAGCAGCCAAGATCGGGCAGGGCGGGTACCAGATACGCAGTATTTT
NA	TRBV7-9	TRBD1	TRBJ1-1	CASGRNRGVVTEAFF	TGTGCCAGCGGTCGGAACAGGGGGGTCGTCACTGAAGCTTTCTTT
many	TRBV7-2	NA	TRBJ2-2	CAWGRYGGELFF	TGTGCCTGGGGGCGGTACGGCGGGGAGCTGTTTTTT
NA	TRBV28	NA	TRBJ1-5	CASSSPGRGPGQPQHF	TGTGCCAGCAGTTCCCCCGGGCGGGGCCCCGGTCAGCCCCAGCATTTT
NA	TRBV7-6	NA	TRBJ1-3	CASSRGGTGNTIYF	TGTGCCAGCAGCCGCGGGGGTACTGGAAACACCATATATTTT
NA	TRBV14	TRBD2	TRBJ2-7	CASSQALAVEQYF	TGTGCCAGCAGCCAAGCGCTAGCGGTCGAGCAGTACTTC
NA	TRBV10-2	TRBD2	TRBJ2-7	CASSLAGAYVEQYF	TGCGCCAGCAGCCTAGCGGGAGCCTACGTCGAGCAGTACTTC
NA	TRBV5-4	NA	TRBJ1-2	CASSLAGPNYGYTF	TGTGCCAGCAGCCTTGCGGGCCCTAACTATGGCTACACCTTC
NA	TRBV5-6	NA	TRBJ2-5	CASSPGPLYQETQYF	TGTGCCAGCAGCCCGGGACCCCTGTACCAAGAGACCCAGTACTTC
medium-sized	TRBV5-4	NA	TRBJ2-7	CASSLGGASSYEQYF	TGTGCCAGCAGCTTAGGCGGGGCGAGCTCCTACGAGCAGTACTTC
NA	TRBV4-2	TRBD2	TRBJ2-3	CASSPRVAGGTDTQYF	TGTGCCAGCAGCCCGCGGGTAGCGGGGGGCACAGATACGCAGTATTTT
once	TRBV27	NA	TRBJ1-5	CASSLYVGAGQPQHF	TGTGCCAGCAGTTTATATGTGGGGGCTGGGCAGCCCCAGCATTTT
NA	TRBV4-2	TRBD1	TRBJ2-3	CASSPGRGQGASDTQYF	TGTGCCAGCAGCCCCGGCCGGGGACAGGGGGCTTCAGATACGCAGTATTTT
NA	TRBV28	NA	TRBJ2-5	CASRRLVGLETQYF	TGTGCCAGCAGAAGACTGGTGGGACTGGAGACCCAGTACTTC